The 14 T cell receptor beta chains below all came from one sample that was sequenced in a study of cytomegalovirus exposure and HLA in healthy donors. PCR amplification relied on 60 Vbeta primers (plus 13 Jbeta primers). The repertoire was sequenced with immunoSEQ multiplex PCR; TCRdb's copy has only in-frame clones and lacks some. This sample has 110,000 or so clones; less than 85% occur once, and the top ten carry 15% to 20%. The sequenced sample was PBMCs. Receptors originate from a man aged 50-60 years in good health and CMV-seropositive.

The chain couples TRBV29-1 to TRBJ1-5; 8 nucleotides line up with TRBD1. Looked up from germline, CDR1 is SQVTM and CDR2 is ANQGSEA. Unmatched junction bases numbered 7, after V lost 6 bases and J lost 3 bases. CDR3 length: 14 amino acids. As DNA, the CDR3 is TGCAGCGTCCAACAGACAGGGGCCAATCAGCCCCAGCATTTT. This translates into CSVQQTGANQPQHF.

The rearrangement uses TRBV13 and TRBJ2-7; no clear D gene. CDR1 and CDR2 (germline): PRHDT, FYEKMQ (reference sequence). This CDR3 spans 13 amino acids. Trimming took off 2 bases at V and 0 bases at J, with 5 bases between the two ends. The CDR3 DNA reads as TGTGCCAGCAGCTTACCGTTCTCCTACGAGCAGTACTTC. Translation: CASSLPFSYEQYF. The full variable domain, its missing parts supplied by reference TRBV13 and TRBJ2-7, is AAGVIQSPRHLIKEKRETATLKCYPIPRHDTVYWYQQGPGQDPQFLISFYEKMQSDKGSIPDRFSAQQFSDYHSELNMSSLELGDSALYFCASSLPFSYEQYFGPGTRLTVT.

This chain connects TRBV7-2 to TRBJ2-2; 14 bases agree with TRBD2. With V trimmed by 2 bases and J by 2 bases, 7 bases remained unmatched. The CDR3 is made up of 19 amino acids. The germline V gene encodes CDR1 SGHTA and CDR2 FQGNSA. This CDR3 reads CASSLSLGLAGANTGELFF. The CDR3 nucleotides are TGTGCCAGCAGCTTAAGCCTGGGACTAGCGGGAGCTAACACCGGGGAGCTGTTTTTT.

This chain's CDR3 is CASGSWAGKLAGMGNEQFF. The CDR3 DNA sequence: TGCGCCAGCGGCTCCTGGGCGGGCAAACTAGCGGGAATGGGGAATGAGCAGTTCTTC. The chain combines TRBV4-1 with TRBJ2-1; 10 nucleotides align to TRBD2. V gave up 8 bases and J gave up 7 bases; unmatched junction bases: 23. The CDR3 runs to 19 residues. Per the germline V gene, CDR1 is MGHRA and CDR2 is YSYEKL.

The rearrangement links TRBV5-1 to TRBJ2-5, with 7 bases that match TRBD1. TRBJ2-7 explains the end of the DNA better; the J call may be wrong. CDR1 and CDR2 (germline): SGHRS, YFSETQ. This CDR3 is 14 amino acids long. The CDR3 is CASSLASGGYEQYF. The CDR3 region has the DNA TGCGCCAGCAGCTTGGCTTCAGGGGGCTACGAGCAGTACTTC.

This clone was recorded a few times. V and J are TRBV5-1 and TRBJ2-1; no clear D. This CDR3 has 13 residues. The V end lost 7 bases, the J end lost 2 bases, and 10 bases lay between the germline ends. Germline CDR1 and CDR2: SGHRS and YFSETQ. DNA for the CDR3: TGCGCCAGCGCATTAGAAACCTACAATGAGCAGTTCTTC. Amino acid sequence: CASALETYNEQFF.

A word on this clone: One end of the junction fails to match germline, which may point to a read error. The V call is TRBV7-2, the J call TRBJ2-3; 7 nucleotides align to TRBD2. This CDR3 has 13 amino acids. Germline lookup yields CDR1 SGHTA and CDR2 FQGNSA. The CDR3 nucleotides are TGTGCCAGCAGCCTAGCGGTTCGGGATACGCAGTATTTT. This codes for CASSLAVRDTQYF.

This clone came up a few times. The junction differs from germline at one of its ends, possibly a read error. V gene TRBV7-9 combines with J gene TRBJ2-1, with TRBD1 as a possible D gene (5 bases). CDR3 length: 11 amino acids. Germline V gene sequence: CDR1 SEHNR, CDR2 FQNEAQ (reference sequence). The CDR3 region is CSSSLDSPPFF. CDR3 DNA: TGTTCCAGCAGCTTAGACAGTCCCCCGTTCTTC.

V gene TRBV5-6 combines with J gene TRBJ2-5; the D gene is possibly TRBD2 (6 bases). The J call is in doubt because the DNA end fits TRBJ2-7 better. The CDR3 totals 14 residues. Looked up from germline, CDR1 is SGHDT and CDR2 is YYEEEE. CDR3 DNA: TGTGCCAGCAGCACAGGACTATCTGAGTACGAGCAGTACTTC. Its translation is CASSTGLSEYEQYF.

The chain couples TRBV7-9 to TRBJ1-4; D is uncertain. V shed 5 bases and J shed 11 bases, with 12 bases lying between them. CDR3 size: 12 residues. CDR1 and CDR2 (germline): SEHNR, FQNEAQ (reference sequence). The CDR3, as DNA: TGTGCCAGCAGCCGGCCCCGGGAGAAACTGTTTTTT. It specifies CASSRPREKLFF.

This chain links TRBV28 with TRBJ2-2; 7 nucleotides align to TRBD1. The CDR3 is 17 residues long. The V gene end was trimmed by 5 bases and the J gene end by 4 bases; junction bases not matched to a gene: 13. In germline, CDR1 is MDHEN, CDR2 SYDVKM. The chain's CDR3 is CASSDPRGISGTGELFF. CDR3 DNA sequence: TGTGCCAGCAGTGACCCCAGGGGGATAAGCGGCACCGGGGAGCTGTTTTTT. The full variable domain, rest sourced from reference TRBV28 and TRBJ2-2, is DVKVTQSSRYLVKRTGEKVFLECVQDMDHENMFWYRQDPGLGLRLIYFSYDVKMKEKGDIPEGYSVSREKKERFSLILESASTNQTSMYLCASSDPRGISGTGELFFGEGSRLTVL.

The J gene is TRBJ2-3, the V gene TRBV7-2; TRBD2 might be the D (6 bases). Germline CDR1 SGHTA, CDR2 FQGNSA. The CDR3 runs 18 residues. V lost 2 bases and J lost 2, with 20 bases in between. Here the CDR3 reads CASSLRPPYRGLTDTQYF. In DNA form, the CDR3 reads TGTGCCAGCAGCTTAAGGCCGCCTTATCGGGGACTCACAGATACGCAGTATTTT. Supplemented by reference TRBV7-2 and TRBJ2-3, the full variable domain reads GAGVSQSPSNKVTEKGKDVELRCDPISGHTALYWYRQSLGQGLEFLIYFQGNSAPDKSGLPSDRFSAERTGGSVSTLTIQRTQQEDSAVYLCASSLRPPYRGLTDTQYFGPGTRLTVL.

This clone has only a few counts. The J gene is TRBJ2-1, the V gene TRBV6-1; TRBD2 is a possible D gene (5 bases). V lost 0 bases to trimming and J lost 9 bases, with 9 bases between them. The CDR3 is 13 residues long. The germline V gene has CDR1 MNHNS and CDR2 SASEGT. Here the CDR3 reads CASSEAGVSEQFF. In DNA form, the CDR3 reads TGTGCCAGCAGTGAAGCCGGGGTGAGTGAGCAGTTCTTC.

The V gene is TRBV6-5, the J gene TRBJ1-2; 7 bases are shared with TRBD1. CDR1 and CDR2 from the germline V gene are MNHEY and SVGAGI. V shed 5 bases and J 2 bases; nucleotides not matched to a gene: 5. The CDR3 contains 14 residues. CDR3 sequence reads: CASSHGGQNYGYTF. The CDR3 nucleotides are TGTGCCAGCAGTCACGGGGGACAGAACTATGGCTACACCTTC.